This TCR beta chain stems from a study of blood T cell repertoires in COVID-19. Study-level background: Acute and convalescent COVID-19 samples came from the United States, Italy and Spain.

Here immunoSEQ multiplex PCR was the method, and the copy in TCRdb shows in-frame clones only, minus some. The repertoire holds a few hundred thousand clones, with 89% as singletons. V shed 3 bases, J shed 6 bases, and the junction held 3 bases outside the gene matches. The length of the CDR3 is 15 residues. CDR1 SGDLS and CDR2 YYNGEE come from the germline V gene. This receptor was identified in a woman in her 30s with COVID-19, enrolled during active disease. The V call is TRBV9, the J call TRBJ2-2; 12 nucleotides align to TRBD2. Material for sequencing was peripheral blood. The DNA of the CDR3 is TGTGCCAGCAGCGCTAGCGGGGGGGAGGCCGGGGAGCTGTTTTTT. The encoded protein is CASSASGGEAGELFF.